What follows are 8 T cell receptor beta chains derived from one specimen sequenced in a study of cytomegalovirus exposure and HLA in healthy donors. Amplification used 60 Vbeta primers and 13 Jbeta primers. Profiled with immunoSEQ multiplex PCR; TCRdb holds only in-frame clones, not every one. The sample includes 120,000 to 150,000 clones, 73% seen only once; the top ten take around an eighth. Sequenced sample: PBMCs. The receptor set was obtained from a human donor in good health.

The CDR3 is CASSVGLADSYEQYF. For the CDR3, the DNA is TGTGCCAGCAGCGTAGGCCTAGCGGATTCCTACGAGCAGTACTTC. The chain combines TRBV9 with TRBJ2-7, with 7 bases matching TRBD2. Per germline, CDR1 SGDLS and CDR2 YYNGEE. The V segment lost 0 bases and the J segment 1 base; nucleotides outside the gene matches: 4. This CDR3 has 15 residues.

The chain recombines TRBV5-6 with TRBJ2-7; 10 bases fit TRBD2. Trimming removed 4 bases from V and 3 bases from J; junction bases left unmatched: 4. The CDR3 is 14 residues long. Germline CDR1 reads SGHDT; CDR2 reads YYEEEE. CDR3 amino acids: CASSRTSGLYEQYF. The DNA of the CDR3 is TGTGCCAGCAGCCGGACTAGCGGACTCTACGAGCAGTACTTC.

The chain carries TRBV5-6 and TRBJ1-5; TRBD1 aligns across 7 bases. There are 16 residues in the CDR3. CDR1 is SGHDT and CDR2 is YYEEEE in the germline V gene. The V segment lost 4 bases and the J segment 1 base; nucleotides outside the gene matches: 8. The CDR3 bases are TGTGCCAGCAGCCTACAGGGGACCGGGAGCAATCAGCCCCAGCATTTT. Translated, it gives CASSLQGTGSNQPQHF.

This clone was seen just once. The V and J genes are TRBV5-1 and TRBJ2-1; 9 nucleotides match TRBD2. From germline, CDR1 is SGHRS and CDR2 YFSETQ. The CDR3 loop spans 15 amino acids. V shed 7 bases, J shed 2 bases, and the junction held 7 bases outside the gene matches. The CDR3 DNA reads TGCGCCAGCGGAGCGGGAGGTGTGGCCTACAATGAGCAGTTCTTC. As protein: CASGAGGVAYNEQFF. The variable domain in full, with the rest retrieved from reference TRBV5-1 and TRBJ2-1, is KAGVTQTPRYLIKTRGQQVTLSCSPISGHRSVSWYQQTPGQGLQFLFEYFSETQRNKGNFPGRFSGRQFSNSRSEMNVSTLELGDSALYLCASGAGGVAYNEQFFGPGTRLTVL.

The chain couples TRBV7-3 to TRBJ2-2; 12 bases match TRBD1. The CDR3 extends over 15 amino acids. Germline assignment: CDR1 SGHTA and CDR2 FQGTGA. The junction had 3 bases not matched to a gene; V was cut back by 7 bases and J by 3 bases. The CDR3 DNA is TGTGCCAGCACGGGGACAGGGGGCGACACCGGGGAGCTGTTTTTT. This translates into CASTGTGGDTGELFF. Complete variable domain (other parts from reference TRBV7-3 and TRBJ2-2): GAGVSQTPSNKVTEKGKYVELRCDPISGHTALYWYRQSLGQGPEFLIYFQGTGAADDSGLPNDRFFAVRPEGSVSTLKIQRTERGDSAVYLCASTGTGGDTGELFFGEGSRLTVL.

The chain carries TRBV5-4 and TRBJ2-1; TRBD2 is a possible D gene (6 bases). The CDR3 has 13 amino acids. Germline CDR1 is SGHNT and CDR2 is YYREEE (reference sequence). Trimming stripped 0 bases from V and 7 bases from J, with 8 bases between. The CDR3, as DNA: TGTGCCAGCAGCTTGGTACGGGGGAATGAGCAGTTCTTC. The encoded protein is CASSLVRGNEQFF. Filled out from reference TRBV5-4 and TRBJ2-1, the complete variable domain reads ETGVTQSPTHLIKTRGQQVTLRCSSQSGHNTVSWYQQALGQGPQFIFQYYREEENGRGNFPPRFSGLQFPNYSSELNVNALELDDSALYLCASSLVRGNEQFFGPGTRLTVL.

This clone was seen a single time. The rearrangement links TRBV12-5 to TRBJ1-4; D is undetermined. Germline assignment: CDR1 LGHNT and CDR2 FRNRAP. The V gene lost 6 bases and the J gene lost 7 bases, with 18 bases spanning the gap. The CDR3 spans 15 residues. The DNA for the CDR3 is TGTGCTAGTGGCCCCGGAGCGGGGATAGGTGAAAAACTGTTTTTT. Protein sequence: CASGPGAGIGEKLFF.

The chain carries TRBV25-1 and TRBJ1-2, with D possibly being TRBD1 (6 bases). The V gene lost 4 bases and the J gene lost 8 bases, with 14 bases spanning the gap. The CDR3 covers 13 residues. Germline V gene data show CDR1 as MGHDK and CDR2 as SYGVNS. This CDR3 is CASSARTDLGYTF. Here the CDR3 DNA reads TGTGCCAGCAGTGCCCGGACAGATCTGGGCTACACCTTC.